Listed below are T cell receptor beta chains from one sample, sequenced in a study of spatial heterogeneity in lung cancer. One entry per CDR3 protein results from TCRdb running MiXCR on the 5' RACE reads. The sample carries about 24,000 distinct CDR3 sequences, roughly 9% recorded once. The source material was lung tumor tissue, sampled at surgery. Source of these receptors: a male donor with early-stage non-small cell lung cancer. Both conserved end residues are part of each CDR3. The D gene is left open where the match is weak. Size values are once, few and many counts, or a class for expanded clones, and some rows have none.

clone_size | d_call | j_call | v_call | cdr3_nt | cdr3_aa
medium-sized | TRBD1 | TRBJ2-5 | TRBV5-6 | TGTGCCAGCAGCTTCAGGACAGGTTCCGGGGCAGAGACCCAGTACTTC | CASSFRTGSGAETQYF
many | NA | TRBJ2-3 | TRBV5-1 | TGCGCCAGCAGCTTGGGGATTACGGACAGAAGCACAGATACGCAGTATTTT | CASSLGITDRSTDTQYF
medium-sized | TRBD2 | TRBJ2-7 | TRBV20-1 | TGCAGTGCTAGACTAGCGGAGAACTACGAGCAGTACTTC | CSARLAENYEQYF
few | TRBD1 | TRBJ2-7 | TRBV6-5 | TGTGCCAGCACCAGGACAGGGGTTTCCTACGAGCAGTACTTC | CASTRTGVSYEQYF
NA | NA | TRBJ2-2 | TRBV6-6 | TGTGCCAGCAGCGGACCCGGTGGCAGGGGGAACACCGGGGAGCTGTTTTTT | CASSGPGGRGNTGELFF
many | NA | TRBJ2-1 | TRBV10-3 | TGTGCCATCAGTGAGAGCAATGAGCAGTTCTTC | CAISESNEQFF
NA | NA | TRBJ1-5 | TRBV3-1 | TGTGCCAGCAGCCCAGGCTATCGGGTGCCCCAGCATTTT | CASSPGYRVPQHF
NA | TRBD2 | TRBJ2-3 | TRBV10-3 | TGTGCCATCAGTGAAGCGGGAGGGCCAGATACGCAGTATTTT | CAISEAGGPDTQYF
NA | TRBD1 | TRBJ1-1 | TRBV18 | TGTGCCAGCTCACCAGAGAGACAGGGGAACACTGAAGCTTTCTTT | CASSPERQGNTEAFF
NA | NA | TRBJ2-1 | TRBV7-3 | TGTGCCAGCAGCTTAACGGGTAATAATGAGCAGTTCTTC | CASSLTGNNEQFF
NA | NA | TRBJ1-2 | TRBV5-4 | TGTGCCAGCAGCGCGGAACAGGGTCGGGAAGGCTACACCTTC | CASSAEQGREGYTF
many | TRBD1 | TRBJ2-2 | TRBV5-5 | TGTGCCAGCAGTCTGACAGGGGGCGCAACCGGGGAGCTGTTTTTT | CASSLTGGATGELFF
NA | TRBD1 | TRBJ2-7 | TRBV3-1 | TGTGCCAGCAGCTTAGACAGGGCAGGCGAGCAGTACTTC | CASSLDRAGEQYF
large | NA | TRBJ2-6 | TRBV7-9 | TGTGCCAGCAGCTTAGCCCGCTCTGGGGCCAACGTCCTGACTTTC | CASSLARSGANVLTF